This is a list of T cell receptor beta chains from one sample in a study of blood T cell repertoires in COVID-19. Only in-frame clones appear in the TCRdb table, and some are missing; sequencing was by immunoSEQ multiplex PCR. The table has about 180,000 clones, about 87% seen once. Sequencing was performed on peripheral blood. These TCRs come from a woman aged 25 to 39 with acute or convalescent COVID-19. Both conserved end residues are part of each CDR3. The D gene is left open where the match is weak. Rows may omit the clone size; those that give it use once, few, many or a size class.

NA | TRBJ2-7 | TRBD2 | TRBV18 | TGTGCCAGCTCACTGAGCGGGAGCTCCTACGAGCAGTACTTC | CASSLSGSSYEQYF
NA | TRBJ2-1 | NA | TRBV7-3 | TGTGCCAGCAGCTTAAGGCTAGCCCCATGGGTTGAGCAGTTCTTC | CASSLRLAPWVEQFF
few | TRBJ2-3 | TRBD1 | TRBV18 | TGTGCCAGCTCACCCGGGACAGGGGAAGATACGCAGTATTTT | CASSPGTGEDTQYF
NA | TRBJ2-5 | NA | TRBV5-1 | TGCGCCAGCAGCTTTACTGCGTACCAAGAGACCCAGTACTTC | CASSFTAYQETQYF
NA | TRBJ2-7 | NA | TRBV7-7 | TGTGCTAGCAGCTTAGAAATAGGAGACGAGCAGTACTTC | CASSLEIGDEQYF
NA | TRBJ2-3 | NA | TRBV5-1 | TGCGCCAGCAGCTTCGGTGCTAGCACAGATACGCAGTATTTT | CASSFGASTDTQYF
NA | TRBJ1-5 | NA | TRBV28 | TGTGCCAGCAGTGCCCGCGGACACTCTGGCAATCAGCCCCAGCATTTT | CASSARGHSGNQPQHF
NA | TRBJ2-1 | TRBD2 | TRBV19 | TGTGCCAGTAGTATCAGCGGGATATGGGATGAGCAGTTCTTC | CASSISGIWDEQFF
NA | TRBJ1-2 | TRBD1 | TRBV5-4 | TGTGCCAGCAGCGGTCAGGGGGAATATGGCTACACCTTC | CASSGQGEYGYTF
NA | TRBJ2-7 | NA | TRBV11-2 | TGTGCCAGCAGCTTAAGAGGACAGTACTACGAGCAGTACTTC | CASSLRGQYYEQYF
NA | TRBJ2-3 | TRBD2 | TRBV5-1 | TGCGCCAGCAGCCGTGGGGGGGTCACAGATACGCAGTATTTT | CASSRGGVTDTQYF
NA | TRBJ2-4 | NA | TRBV12-3/TRBV12-4 | TGTGCCAGCACCTTACAGGGCATTCAGTACTTC | CASTLQGIQYF
few | TRBJ2-3 | TRBD2 | TRBV2 | TGTGCCAGCAGTTTTGGACTAGCGCGCACAGATACGCAGTATTTT | CASSFGLARTDTQYF
NA | TRBJ1-1 | TRBD1 | TRBV14 | TGTGCCAGCAGCGCCGAAAGACAGGGGATCACTGAAGCTTTCTTT | CASSAERQGITEAFF
NA | TRBJ1-2 | TRBD1 | TRBV6-5 | TGTGCCAGCAGCAGGGGGGTCCTTAACTATGGCTACACCTTC | CASSRGVLNYGYTF
NA | TRBJ2-3 | TRBD2 | TRBV5-1 | TGCGCCAGCAGCGGGAGGGACACAGATACGCAGTATTTT | CASSGRDTDTQYF
once | TRBJ1-1 | NA | TRBV28 | TGTGCCAGCAATGAGGGGGTGAACACTGAAGCTTTCTTT | CASNEGVNTEAFF
NA | TRBJ2-3 | NA | TRBV5-6 | TGTGCCAGCAGGTGGTCGGGGAGCAGATCCACAGATACGCAGTATTTT | CASRWSGSRSTDTQYF
NA | TRBJ1-5 | NA | TRBV28 | TGTGCCAGCAGCCAGGACACTCAGCCCCAGCATTTT | CASSQDTQPQHF
NA | TRBJ2-1 | NA | TRBV3-1/TRBV3-2 | TGTGCCTCGAGAGGGTGGGCGGAATCAGGAAATGAGCAGTTCTTC | CASRGWAESGNEQFF
NA | TRBJ1-5 | NA | TRBV5-5 | TGTGCCAGCAGCTTGGTGGGAGGGTTGGAGCAGCCCCAGCATTTT | CASSLVGGLEQPQHF
NA | TRBJ2-2 | NA | TRBV7-9 | TGTGCCAGCAGCTTCCGTACCGGGGAGCTGTTTTTT | CASSFRTGELFF
NA | TRBJ2-3 | TRBD2 | TRBV5-1 | TGCGCCAGCAGCTTGGAAGCGGGAGGTGATACGCAGTATTTT | CASSLEAGGDTQYF
NA | TRBJ2-7 | NA | TRBV5-1 | TGCGCCAGCAGCTTAGGAGAGGGGGCCTACGAGCAGTACTTC | CASSLGEGAYEQYF
once | TRBJ2-2 | NA | TRBV11-1 | TGTGCCAGCAGCCCTACCGGGGAGCTGTTTTTT | CASSPTGELFF
NA | TRBJ1-5 | NA | TRBV5-5 | TGTGCCAGCAGCTTGGGGAGATCACTGAACAATCAGCCCCAGCATTTT | CASSLGRSLNNQPQHF
NA | TRBJ2-1 | NA | TRBV27 | TGTGCCAGCAGTTTCCACATTGAGCAGTTCTTC | CASSFHIEQFF
NA | TRBJ2-3 | TRBD1 | TRBV12-5 | TGTGCTAGTGGTCCTGCCCCCGGGACAGGTCCAGATACGCAGTATTTT | CASGPAPGTGPDTQYF
NA | TRBJ2-2 | TRBD2 | TRBV19 | TGTGCCAGTACCCCTTGGCGGGGGGGATCGAACACCGGGGAGCTGTTTTTT | CASTPWRGGSNTGELFF
NA | TRBJ2-1 | TRBD1 | TRBV28 | TGTGCCAGCAGTTTATTTGTGACAGGGGCGAATGAGCAGTTCTTC | CASSLFVTGANEQFF
NA | TRBJ2-7 | NA | TRBV2 | TGTGCCACAGGGGTTGGGAGAAGCTCCTACGAGCAGTACTTC | CATGVGRSSYEQYF
NA | TRBJ2-7 | NA | TRBV5-4 | TGTGCCAGCAGCTCCCTAAACCGACTGCTGGAAGAGCAGTACTTC | CASSSLNRLLEEQYF
NA | TRBJ2-1 | TRBD2 | TRBV6-5 | TGTGCCAGCAGTCGGACTAGCGGGACCTACAATGAGCAGTTCTTC | CASSRTSGTYNEQFF
NA | TRBJ2-3 | TRBD1 | TRBV5-1 | TGCGCCAGCAGCTGGGGGACAGGGACAGATACGCAGTATTTT | CASSWGTGTDTQYF
NA | TRBJ1-5 | NA | TRBV4-1 | TGCGCCAGCAGCCAAGGGCTTCTCAATCAGCCCCAGCATTTT | CASSQGLLNQPQHF
NA | TRBJ2-7 | TRBD1 | TRBV28 | TGTGCCAGCAGGACCGGGACAGGGATCCACGAGCAGTACTTC | CASRTGTGIHEQYF
NA | TRBJ1-5 | NA | TRBV7-8 | TGTGCCAGCAGCTTAGCGTCAACCGGGGGTAGCAATCAGCCCCAGCATTTT | CASSLASTGGSNQPQHF
NA | TRBJ2-1 | TRBD2 | TRBV11-2 | TGTGCCAGCAGCTTAGAAGTAGCGGGAGTGAATGAGCAGTTCTTC | CASSLEVAGVNEQFF
once | TRBJ1-4 | NA | TRBV18 | TGTGCCAGCAGACCCTCCGGGATTCTTAATGAAAAACTGTTTTTT | CASRPSGILNEKLFF
NA | TRBJ2-7 | TRBD2 | TRBV9 | TGTGCCAGCAGCGTAGGCGGTAGCGGGAACTACGAGCAGTACTTC | CASSVGGSGNYEQYF
NA | TRBJ2-1 | NA | TRBV6-6 | TGTGCCAGCAGTGAGGCCCGGGAGCAGTTCTTC | CASSEAREQFF
NA | TRBJ2-7 | NA | TRBV7-2 | TGTGCCAGCAGCTGGCTCGGAGGGTTTGGGTACGAGCAGTACTTC | CASSWLGGFGYEQYF
NA | TRBJ1-1 | NA | TRBV18 | TGTGCCAGCTCACCAGTGCGGTCGAACACTGAAGCTTTCTTT | CASSPVRSNTEAFF
NA | TRBJ1-5 | NA | TRBV15 | TGTGCCACCAGCAATCCCGGGACACCCAATTATTTT | CATSNPGTPNYF
NA | TRBJ2-5 | TRBD2 | TRBV2 | TGTGCCAGCAAGTTGACTAGCGGGATAGTGGAGACCCAGTACTTC | CASKLTSGIVETQYF
NA | TRBJ2-5 | NA | TRBV7-2 | TGTGCCAGCAGCTTTAGTGGAGGAGGGCAGGAGACCCAGTACTTC | CASSFSGGGQETQYF
NA | TRBJ2-5 | TRBD1 | TRBV11-3 | TGTGCCAGCAGCTTAGGTGGGACAGAACAAGAGACCCAGTACTTC | CASSLGGTEQETQYF
NA | TRBJ2-7 | NA | TRBV12-3/TRBV12-4 | TGTGCCAGCAGTTTGGTCACAGAATACGAGCAGTACTTC | CASSLVTEYEQYF
NA | TRBJ1-1 | NA | TRBV6-6 | TGTGCCAGCAGTCTCTCGGACAGTAACACTGAAGCTTTCTTT | CASSLSDSNTEAFF
NA | TRBJ1-6 | TRBD1 | TRBV18 | TGTGCCAGCTCCCCGGGACAGGGGGAAAATTCACCCCTCCACTTT | CASSPGQGENSPLHF
NA | TRBJ1-1 | NA | TRBV7-2 | TGTGCCAGCAGTTCGCGGGACCCGGGGACTGAAGCTTTCTTT | CASSSRDPGTEAFF
once | TRBJ2-3 | NA | TRBV3-1/TRBV3-2 | TGTGCCAGCAGCCAGACGGGACTGCTGCAGTATTTT | CASSQTGLLQYF
NA | TRBJ1-2 | TRBD1 | TRBV5-4 | TGTGCCAGCAGCCCGTACCCGGGGACAGGGGTATCGGGCTACACCTTC | CASSPYPGTGVSGYTF